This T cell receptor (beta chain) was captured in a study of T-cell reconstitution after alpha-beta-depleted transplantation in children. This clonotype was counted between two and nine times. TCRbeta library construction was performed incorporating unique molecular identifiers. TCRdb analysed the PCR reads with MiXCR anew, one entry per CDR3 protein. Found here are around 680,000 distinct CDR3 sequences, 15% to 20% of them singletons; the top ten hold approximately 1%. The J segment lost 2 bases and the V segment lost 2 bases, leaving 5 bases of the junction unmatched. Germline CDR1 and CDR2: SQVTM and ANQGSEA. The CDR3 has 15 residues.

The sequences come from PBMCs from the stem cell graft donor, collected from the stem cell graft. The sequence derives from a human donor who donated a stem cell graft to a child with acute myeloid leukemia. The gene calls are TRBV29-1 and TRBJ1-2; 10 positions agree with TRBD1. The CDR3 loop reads CSVENPGQGNYGYTF. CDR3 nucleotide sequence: TGCAGCGTTGAAAATCCGGGACAGGGGAACTATGGCTACACCTTC.